This TCR beta chain was sequenced in a study of cytomegalovirus exposure and HLA in healthy donors. Study at large: Caucasian-associated ancestry cluster membership applied to around 80% of some 400 genotyped donors. The study's findings and limits: In vitro assays verified that a few CMV-associated chains recognized CMV antigens specifically. The likely explanation for a cluster of highly shared sequence variants was sequencing artifact. The only immune exposure information that was available was CMV serostatus.

PCR employed 60 Vbeta and 13 Jbeta primers. This table comes from immunoSEQ multiplex PCR, and its TCRdb copy is limited to in-frame clones, with some not included. The repertoire has 150,000 to 200,000 clones, 60% to 80% of them found once; the top ten carry roughly 5%. Notes on this clone: Its specificity is unknown.

The V and J ends lost 5 bases and 5 bases, in that order; junction bases with no gene match: 10. The CDR3 is 16 amino acids. Germline loops: CDR1 SGHTA, CDR2 FQGNSA. Sequenced input: PBMCs. This chain connects TRBV7-2 to TRBJ2-5; TRBD2 aligns across 11 bases. This TCR was sampled from a male donor in good health and CMV-seronegative. The CDR3 loop is CASSVALAGGVETQYF. The CDR3 DNA follows: TGTGCCAGCAGCGTTGCCTTAGCGGGAGGGGTCGAGACCCAGTACTTC.